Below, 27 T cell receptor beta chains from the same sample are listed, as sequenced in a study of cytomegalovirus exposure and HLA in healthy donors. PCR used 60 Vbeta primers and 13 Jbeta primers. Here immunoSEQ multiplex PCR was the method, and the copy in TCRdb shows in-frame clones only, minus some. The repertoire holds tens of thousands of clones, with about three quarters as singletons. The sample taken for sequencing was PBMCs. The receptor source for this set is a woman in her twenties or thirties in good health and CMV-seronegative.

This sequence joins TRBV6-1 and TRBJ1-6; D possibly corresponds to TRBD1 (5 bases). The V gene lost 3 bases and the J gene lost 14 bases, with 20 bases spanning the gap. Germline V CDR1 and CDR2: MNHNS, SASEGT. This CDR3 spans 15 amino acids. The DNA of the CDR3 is TGTGCCAGCAGTGACTTTGCCAGGGCCCTTGGGGCCCTCCACTTT. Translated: CASSDFARALGALHF.

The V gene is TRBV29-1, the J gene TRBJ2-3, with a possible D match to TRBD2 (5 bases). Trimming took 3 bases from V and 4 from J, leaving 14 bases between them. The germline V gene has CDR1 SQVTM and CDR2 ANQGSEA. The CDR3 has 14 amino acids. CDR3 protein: CSVEGVSSADTQYF. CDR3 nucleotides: TGCAGCGTTGAGGGAGTCTCGTCGGCAGATACGCAGTATTTT.

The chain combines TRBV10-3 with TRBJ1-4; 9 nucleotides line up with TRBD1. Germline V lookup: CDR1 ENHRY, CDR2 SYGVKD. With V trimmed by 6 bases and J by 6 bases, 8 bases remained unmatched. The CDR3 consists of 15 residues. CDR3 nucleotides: TGTGCCATCAGAGAAACACAGGGGGCTGATGAAAAACTGTTTTTT. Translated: CAIRETQGADEKLFF.

The chain's CDR3 is CASSDSGRKGYEQYF. DNA of the CDR3: TGCGCCAGCAGTGATTCCGGGAGGAAGGGCTACGAGCAGTACTTC. This chain links TRBV10-2 with TRBJ2-7; 7 bases are shared with TRBD2. This CDR3 is built from 15 residues. V shed 3 bases and J 3 bases; nucleotides not matched to a gene: 8. Germline V CDR1 and CDR2: WSHSY, SAAADI.

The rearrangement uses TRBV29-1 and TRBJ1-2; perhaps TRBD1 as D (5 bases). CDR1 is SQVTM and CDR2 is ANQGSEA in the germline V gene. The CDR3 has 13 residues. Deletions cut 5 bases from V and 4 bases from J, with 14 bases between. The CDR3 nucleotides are TGCAGCGTTTACACCCGGGACTTCTATGGCTACACCTTC. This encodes CSVYTRDFYGYTF. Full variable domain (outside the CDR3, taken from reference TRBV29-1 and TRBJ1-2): SAVISQKPSRDICQRGTSLTIQCQVDSQVTMMFWYRQQPGQSLTLIATANQGSEATYESGFVIDKFPISRPNLTFSTLTVSNMSPEDSSIYLCSVYTRDFYGYTFGSGTRLTVV.

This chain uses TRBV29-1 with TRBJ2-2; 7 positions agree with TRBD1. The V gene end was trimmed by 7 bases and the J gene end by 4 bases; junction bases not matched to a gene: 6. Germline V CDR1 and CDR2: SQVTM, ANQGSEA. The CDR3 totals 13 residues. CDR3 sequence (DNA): TGCAGCGGGAACAGGGGTGGCACCGGGGAGCTGTTTTTT. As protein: CSGNRGGTGELFF.

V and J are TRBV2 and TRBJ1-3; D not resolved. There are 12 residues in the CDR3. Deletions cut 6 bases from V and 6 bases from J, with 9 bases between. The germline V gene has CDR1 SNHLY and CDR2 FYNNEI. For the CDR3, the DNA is TGTGCCAGCAGCGCCGAGGAAAACACCATATATTTT. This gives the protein CASSAEENTIYF.

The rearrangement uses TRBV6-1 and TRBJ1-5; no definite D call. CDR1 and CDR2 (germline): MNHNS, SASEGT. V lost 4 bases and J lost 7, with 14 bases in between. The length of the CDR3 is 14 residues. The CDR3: CASSGSQAGQPQHF. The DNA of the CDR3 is TGTGCCAGCAGTGGCTCGCAGGCGGGACAGCCCCAGCATTTT.

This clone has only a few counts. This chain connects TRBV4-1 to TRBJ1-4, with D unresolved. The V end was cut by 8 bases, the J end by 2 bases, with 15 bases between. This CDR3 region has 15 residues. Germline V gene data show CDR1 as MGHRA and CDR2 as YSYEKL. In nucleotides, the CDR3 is TGCGCCAGCGGGTCAGCGGGTATTACTAATGAAAAACTGTTTTTT. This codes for CASGSAGITNEKLFF.

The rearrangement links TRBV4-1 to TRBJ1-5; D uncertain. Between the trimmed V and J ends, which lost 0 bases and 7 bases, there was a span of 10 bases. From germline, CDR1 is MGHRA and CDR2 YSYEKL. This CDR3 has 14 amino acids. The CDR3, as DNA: TGCGCCAGCAGCCAAGATCCGGCAGGCCAGCCCCAGCATTTT. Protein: CASSQDPAGQPQHF.

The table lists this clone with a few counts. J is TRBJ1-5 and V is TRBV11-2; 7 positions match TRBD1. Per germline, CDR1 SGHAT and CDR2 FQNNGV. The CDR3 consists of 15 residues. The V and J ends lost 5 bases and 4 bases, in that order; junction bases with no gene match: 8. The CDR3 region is CASSPLTGKNQPQHF. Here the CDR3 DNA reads TGTGCCAGCAGCCCATTGACAGGGAAAAATCAGCCCCAGCATTTT.

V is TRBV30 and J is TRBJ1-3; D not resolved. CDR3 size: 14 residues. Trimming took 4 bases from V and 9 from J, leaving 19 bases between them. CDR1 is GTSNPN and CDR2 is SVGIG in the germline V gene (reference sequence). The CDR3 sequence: CAWMRPPKVRTIYF. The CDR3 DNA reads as TGTGCCTGGATGCGGCCCCCTAAAGTACGCACCATATATTTT.

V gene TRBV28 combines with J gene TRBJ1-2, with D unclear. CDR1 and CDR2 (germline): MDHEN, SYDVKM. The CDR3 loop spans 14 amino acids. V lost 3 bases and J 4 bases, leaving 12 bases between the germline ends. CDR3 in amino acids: CASSFPGSIYGYTF. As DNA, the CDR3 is TGTGCCAGCAGTTTCCCAGGTTCGATCTATGGCTACACCTTC.

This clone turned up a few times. CDR3 residues: CASSSGGAVEQFF. CDR3 in DNA: TGTGCCAGTAGTAGCGGGGGGGCGGTTGAGCAGTTCTTC. The rearrangement joins TRBV19 to TRBJ2-1; 9 bases map to TRBD2. V dropped 4 bases and J dropped 9; count of bases not matched to a gene: 4. This CDR3 is built from 13 residues. The germline V gene encodes CDR1 LNHDA and CDR2 SQIVND (reference sequence).

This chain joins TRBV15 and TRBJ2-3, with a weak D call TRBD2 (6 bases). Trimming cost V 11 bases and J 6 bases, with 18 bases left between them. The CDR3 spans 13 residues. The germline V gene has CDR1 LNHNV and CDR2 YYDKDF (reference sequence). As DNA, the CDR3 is TGTGCCGTAGCGGTCCTCGGCATCGATACGCAGTATTTT. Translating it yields CAVAVLGIDTQYF.

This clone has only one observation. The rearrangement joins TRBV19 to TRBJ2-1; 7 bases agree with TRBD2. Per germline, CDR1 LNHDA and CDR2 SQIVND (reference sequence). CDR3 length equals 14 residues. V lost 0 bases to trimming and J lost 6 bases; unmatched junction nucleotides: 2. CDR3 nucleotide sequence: TGTGCCAGTAGTATAGAGACTAGCAGCAATGAGCAGTTCTTC. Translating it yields CASSIETSSNEQFF.

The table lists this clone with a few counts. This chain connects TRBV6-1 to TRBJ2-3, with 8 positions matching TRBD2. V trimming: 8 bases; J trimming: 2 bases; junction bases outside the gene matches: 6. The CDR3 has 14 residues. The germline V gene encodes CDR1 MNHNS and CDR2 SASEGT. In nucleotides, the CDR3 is TGTGCCAGCGACGACGGACTAGCCACAGATACGCAGTATTTT. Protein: CASDDGLATDTQYF.

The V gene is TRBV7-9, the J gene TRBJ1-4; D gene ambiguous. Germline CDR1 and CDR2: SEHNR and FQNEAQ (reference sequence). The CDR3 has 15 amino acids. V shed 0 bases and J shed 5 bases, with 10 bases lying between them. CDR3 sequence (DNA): TGTGCCAGCAGCTTAGCTGGTCGCCAGAATGAAAAACTGTTTTTT. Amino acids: CASSLAGRQNEKLFF. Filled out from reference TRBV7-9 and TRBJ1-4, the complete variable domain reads DTGVSQNPRHKITKRGQNVTFRCDPISEHNRLYWYRQTLGQGPEFLTYFQNEAQLEKSRLLSDRFSAERPKGSFSTLEIQRTEQGDSAMYLCASSLAGRQNEKLFFGSGTQLSVL.

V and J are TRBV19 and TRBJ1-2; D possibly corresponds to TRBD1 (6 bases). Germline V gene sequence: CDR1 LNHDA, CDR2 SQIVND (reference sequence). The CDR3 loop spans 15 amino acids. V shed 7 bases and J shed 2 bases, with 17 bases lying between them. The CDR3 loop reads CASTTLGQPNYGYTF. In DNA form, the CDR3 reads TGTGCCAGTACCACCTTGGGACAACCGAACTATGGCTACACCTTC.

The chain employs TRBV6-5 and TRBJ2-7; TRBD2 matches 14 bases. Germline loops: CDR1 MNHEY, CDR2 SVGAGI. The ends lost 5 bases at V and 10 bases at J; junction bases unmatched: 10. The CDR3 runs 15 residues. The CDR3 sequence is CASSPSGTSGRHQYF. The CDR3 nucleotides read TGTGCCAGCAGTCCGTCCGGGACTAGCGGGAGACATCAGTACTTC.

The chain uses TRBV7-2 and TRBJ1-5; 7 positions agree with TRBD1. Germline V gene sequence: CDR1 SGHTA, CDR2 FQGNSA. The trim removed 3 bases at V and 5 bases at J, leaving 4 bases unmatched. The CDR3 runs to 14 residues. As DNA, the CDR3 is TGTGCCAGCAGCTTTTTAGGGGGCGATCAGCCCCAGCATTTT. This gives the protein CASSFLGGDQPQHF.

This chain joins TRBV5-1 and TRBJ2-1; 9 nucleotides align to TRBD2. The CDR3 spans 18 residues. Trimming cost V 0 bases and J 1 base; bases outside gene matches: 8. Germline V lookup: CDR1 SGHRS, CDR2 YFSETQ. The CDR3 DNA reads TGCGCCAGCAGCTTGGGGCCTAGCGGGGTTGGATCCTACAATGAGCAGTTCTTC. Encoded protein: CASSLGPSGVGSYNEQFF.

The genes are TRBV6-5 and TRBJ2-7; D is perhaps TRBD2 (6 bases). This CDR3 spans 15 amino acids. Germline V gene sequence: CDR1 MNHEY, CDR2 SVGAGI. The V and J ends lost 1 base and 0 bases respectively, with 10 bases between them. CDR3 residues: CASSYFGGISYEQYF. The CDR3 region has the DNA TGTGCCAGCAGTTACTTTGGGGGGATCTCCTACGAGCAGTACTTC.

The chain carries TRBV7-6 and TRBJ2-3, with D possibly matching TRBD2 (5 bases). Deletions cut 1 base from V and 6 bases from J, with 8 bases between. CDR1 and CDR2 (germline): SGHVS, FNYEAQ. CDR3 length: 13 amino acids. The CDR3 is CASSLERGDTQYF. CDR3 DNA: TGTGCCAGCAGCTTAGAGCGAGGGGATACGCAGTATTTT.

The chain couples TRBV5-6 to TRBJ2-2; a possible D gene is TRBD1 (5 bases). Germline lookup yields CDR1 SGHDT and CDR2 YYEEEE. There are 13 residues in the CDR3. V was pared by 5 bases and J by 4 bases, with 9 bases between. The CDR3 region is CASRFRGTGELFF. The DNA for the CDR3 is TGTGCCAGCAGATTTAGGGGCACCGGGGAGCTGTTTTTT.

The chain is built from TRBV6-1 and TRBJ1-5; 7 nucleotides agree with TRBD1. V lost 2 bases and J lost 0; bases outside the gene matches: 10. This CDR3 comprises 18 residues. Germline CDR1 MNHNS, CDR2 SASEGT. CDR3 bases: TGTGCCAGCAGTGAATCATCGGGACAGTACTATAGCAATCAGCCCCAGCATTTT. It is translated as CASSESSGQYYSNQPQHF.

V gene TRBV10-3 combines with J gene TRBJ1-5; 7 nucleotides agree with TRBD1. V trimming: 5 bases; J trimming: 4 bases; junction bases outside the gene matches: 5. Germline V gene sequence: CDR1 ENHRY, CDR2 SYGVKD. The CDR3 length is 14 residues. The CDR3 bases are TGTGCCATCAGTAAGACAGGGCTGAATCAGCCCCAGCATTTT. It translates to CAISKTGLNQPQHF.